This T cell receptor (beta chain) comes out of a study of blood T cell repertoires in COVID-19 (dated by TCRdb to 2018 to 2020). Study-level background: Samples covering the acute and convalescent phases of COVID-19 were provided by collaborators in the United States, Italy and Spain. The samples were drawn from the first 160 participants of the ongoing ImmuneRACE study and from 1,254 subjects provided by 6 global collaborators. Subjects who had been exposed to COVID-19, were actively infected with it, or had recovered from it provided the deeply sampled blood TCRbeta repertoires that made up the dataset. The material from the prospective study consisted of cDNA or gDNA derived from T cells, B-cell-depleted T cells, or PBMCs. A freely available public database, intended as a resource for researchers studying the immune response to SARS-CoV-2, is where the repertoires were released. Sample metadata almost always included a de-identified subject ID, COVID-19 status, age in years and sex. Where available, HLA class I and class II types were obtained from metadata supplied by the sample provider rather than from assay-based typing.

Concerning this clone itself: Its antigen is unknown. Base qualities were left out, and no much larger clone turns up one base away.

General study outcomes and caveats: Clinical and demographic metadata were provided uncurated, with the amount varying by source and participant.

The immunoSEQ Assay, a bias-controlled multiplex PCR, was used to amplify TCRbeta CDR3 regions from genomic DNA. From the authors' description of their analysis: The number of nucleated cells in each sample was estimated by amplification of reference gene primers within the assay. To quantify the absolute abundance of each unique TCRbeta CDR3 rearrangement, sequence reads were collapsed and filtered. Productive Simpson clonality was computed per sample as the square root of Simpson's diversity index over productive rearrangements. The table comes from immuneACCESS by way of TCRdb, which keeps in-frame sequences with V and J called. Part of the clones is missing from these tables; in studies checked, under half for an unresolved V gene and the rest for unknown reasons. The DNA was the basis for D and trimming; V, J and clone size are from that table. The sample records some 200,000 clones, approximately 90% of which are singletons. The ten largest make up 3.7% of the sample.

Collaborating institutions collected whole blood in K2EDTA tubes following their own protocols. For TCRbeta analysis, collaborators shipped samples as frozen whole blood, isolated PBMCs, or DNA extracted from either of those sample types. A distance of 12 bases separates the germline ends of V and J, which lose 1 base and 3 bases respectively. The CDR3 covers 15 residues, taking in both the cysteine and the phenylalanine. Just the 45-base CDR3 DNA is kept, in frame starting at base 1. The germline V gene provides CDR1 SGHTA and CDR2 FQGNSA. The sequencing input was peripheral blood. The rearranged chain carries TRBV7-2 and TRBJ1-2; TRBD1 might be the D gene, on 5 matching bases. This clonotype was sampled from a man younger than 30 with active or convalescent COVID-19. Here the CDR3 is given as CASSLVPGGDYGYTF. Here is the DNA: TGTGCCAGCAGCTTAGTCCCTGGGGGGGACTATGGCTACACCTTC.